Following are 10 T cell receptor beta chains from one sample sequenced in a study of blood T cell repertoires in COVID-19. TCRdb's copy holds only in-frame clones and misses some; the assay was immunoSEQ multiplex PCR. The sample gives tens of thousands of clones, roughly three quarters of which show up once; 32% is in the top ten. The material sequenced was peripheral blood. These receptors were taken from a human donor in a cohort sampled during active COVID-19.

The chain carries TRBV7-2 and TRBJ2-5; possibly TRBD2 for D (6 bases). V shed 4 bases and J shed 4 bases, with 19 bases lying between them. The CDR3 runs to 16 residues. Germline CDR1 reads SGHTA; CDR2 reads FQGNSA. The CDR3 here is CASSSSPTMGGETQYF. For the CDR3, the DNA is TGTGCCAGCAGCTCATCCCCAACAATGGGGGGAGAGACCCAGTACTTC.

J is TRBJ2-3 and V is TRBV4-1; perhaps TRBD2 as D (5 bases). Per germline, CDR1 MGHRA and CDR2 YSYEKL. This CDR3 has 14 amino acids. The ends were cut back, 4 bases at V and 2 bases at J, with 10 bases in the middle. The CDR3, as DNA: TGCGCCAGCAGCCGGACTGGAGACACAGATACGCAGTATTTT. The encoded protein is CASSRTGDTDTQYF.

This clone was counted between two and nine times. At one end the junction does not follow the germline gene, possibly because of a read error. The CDR3 coding sequence is TGTGCTAGCATACGTGGGGGCGAAGAGACCCAGTACTTC. Its translation: CASIRGGEETQYF. The chain couples TRBV7-9 to TRBJ2-5; D might be TRBD1 (6 bases). This CDR3 contains 13 residues. CDR1 is SEHNR and CDR2 is FQNEAQ in the germline V gene (reference sequence).

The chain couples TRBV11-3 to TRBJ2-2, with D possibly matching TRBD1 (6 bases). V lost 2 bases and J lost 1, with 11 bases in between. The germline gives CDR1 SGHNT, CDR2 YENEEA. CDR3 length equals 16 residues. Written as DNA, the CDR3 is TGTGCCAGCAGCTTAACGGCAGGGGTGAACACCGGGGAGCTGTTTTTT. Translating it yields CASSLTAGVNTGELFF.

In the case of this clone: One end of the junction varies from germline; a read error may be responsible. This rearrangement joins TRBV7-7 to TRBJ2-1; perhaps TRBD1 as D (5 bases). The CDR3 length is 15 residues. Germline assignment: CDR1 SSHAT and CDR2 FNYEAQ (reference sequence). The CDR3 DNA follows: TGTGCTAGCAGCCCAGACAGAACCTCCTACAATGAGCAGTTCTTC. Translation gives CASSPDRTSYNEQFF.

This clone was picked up a small number of times. The chain couples TRBV6-5 to TRBJ2-1; 7 bases agree with TRBD2. The CDR3 is 14 residues long. Germline CDR1 is MNHEY and CDR2 is SVGAGI. The CDR3 DNA is TGTGCTACGAAGAGCGGGGTCTCCTACAATGAGCAGTTCTTC. Protein product: CATKSGVSYNEQFF.

V usage is TRBV2 and J usage is TRBJ2-3, with a possible D match to TRBD1 (5 bases). This CDR3 spans 12 amino acids. With 1 base removed from V and 9 bases from J, the gap between germline ends came to 8 bases. Germline CDR1 SNHLY, CDR2 FYNNEI. For the CDR3, the DNA is TGTGCCAGCAGTGAAGGGAAGGGGACGCAGTATTTT. Encoded protein: CASSEGKGTQYF.

This chain uses TRBV18 with TRBJ2-7; tentative D call: TRBD1 (5 bases). Looked up from germline, CDR1 is KGHSH and CDR2 is LQKENI. The CDR3 spans 13 residues. V dropped 3 bases and J dropped 6 bases, with 12 bases sitting between them. The CDR3: CASSPGRAREQYF. CDR3 sequence (DNA): TGTGCCAGCTCACCGGGGCGAGCTCGCGAGCAGTACTTC.

The V call is TRBV3-1 (or the pseudogene TRBV3-2), the J call TRBJ1-5; D remains unclear. The CDR3 spans 13 residues. Germline lookup yields CDR1 LGHDT and CDR2 YNNKEL (reference sequence). With 3 bases removed from V and 2 bases from J, the gap between germline ends came to 5 bases. CDR3 DNA sequence: TGTGCCAGCAGCCACTTAGGCAATCAGCCCCAGCATTTT. Its translation: CASSHLGNQPQHF.

V and J are TRBV2 and TRBJ2-2, with D possibly matching TRBD1 (5 bases). CDR1 and CDR2 (germline): SNHLY, FYNNEI. Trimming removed 4 bases from V and 5 bases from J, with 11 bases in between. This CDR3 has 14 amino acids. The CDR3 loop reads CASSVGAGTGELFF. The CDR3 DNA is TGTGCCAGCAGTGTTGGGGCCGGGACCGGGGAGCTGTTTTTT. Full variable domain (outside the CDR3, taken from reference TRBV2 and TRBJ2-2): EPEVTQTPSHQVTQMGQEVILRCVPISNHLYFYWYRQILGQKVEFLVSFYNNEISEKSEIFDDQFSVERPDGSNFTLKIRSTKLEDSAMYFCASSVGAGTGELFFGEGSRLTVL.